This is a list of T cell receptor beta chains from one sample in a study of blood T cell repertoires in COVID-19. Produced via immunoSEQ multiplex PCR; TCRdb's table is partial and in-frame only. The sample has under 300,000 clones; around 86% are singletons. Sequencing used PBMCs or T cells enriched from blood (not recorded which). These receptors were taken from a man between 18 and 29 years old who had recovered from COVID-19. CDR3s include the opening cysteine and the closing phenylalanine or tryptophan. Fields, in order: V gene, clone size, D gene, J gene, CDR3 protein, CDR3 DNA. D genes are given only for firm matches. Clone size is stated in some rows and not others, as once, few, many or a class when expanded.

v_call: TRBV7-9; clone_size: .; d_call: .; j_call: TRBJ2-5; cdr3_aa: CASSLVSSGQETQYF; cdr3_nt: TGTGCCAGCAGCTTAGTCTCCAGCGGCCAAGAGACCCAGTACTTC
v_call: TRBV2; clone_size: .; d_call: TRBD1; j_call: TRBJ1-1; cdr3_aa: CASRTWTGEVAEAFF; cdr3_nt: TGTGCCAGCAGGACATGGACAGGAGAAGTCGCTGAAGCTTTCTTT
v_call: TRBV6-5; clone_size: .; d_call: .; j_call: TRBJ2-7; cdr3_aa: CASSSPGTIYEQYF; cdr3_nt: TGTGCCAGCAGTTCTCCCGGGACAATCTACGAGCAGTACTTC
v_call: TRBV5-4; clone_size: .; d_call: .; j_call: TRBJ1-2; cdr3_aa: CASSLVAGADGYTF; cdr3_nt: TGTGCCAGCAGCTTGGTCGCGGGGGCCGACGGCTACACCTTC
v_call: TRBV4-1; clone_size: .; d_call: .; j_call: TRBJ2-5; cdr3_aa: CASSRALAPPQETQYF; cdr3_nt: TGCGCCAGCAGCCGCGCGCTAGCGCCCCCCCAAGAGACCCAGTACTTC
v_call: TRBV7-8; clone_size: .; d_call: .; j_call: TRBJ2-7; cdr3_aa: CASSLGVTERSSYEQYF; cdr3_nt: TGTGCCAGCAGCTTAGGCGTGACTGAAAGGAGCTCCTACGAGCAGTACTTC
v_call: TRBV18; clone_size: once; d_call: .; j_call: TRBJ2-7; cdr3_aa: CASSPTGLYYEQYF; cdr3_nt: TGTGCCAGCTCACCGACAGGCTTATACTACGAGCAGTACTTC
v_call: TRBV24-1; clone_size: few; d_call: TRBD1; j_call: TRBJ1-4; cdr3_aa: CATSDSGTGREKLFF; cdr3_nt: TGTGCCACCAGTGATTCCGGGACAGGGAGGGAAAAACTGTTTTTT
v_call: TRBV7-2; clone_size: .; d_call: TRBD1; j_call: TRBJ1-4; cdr3_aa: CASGQDRASGKNEKLFF; cdr3_nt: TGTGCCAGCGGACAGGACAGGGCATCGGGTAAAAATGAAAAACTGTTTTTT
v_call: TRBV3-1/TRBV3-2; clone_size: .; d_call: .; j_call: TRBJ1-2; cdr3_aa: CASSPWSQNYGYTF; cdr3_nt: TGTGCCAGCAGCCCCTGGTCACAAAACTATGGCTACACCTTC
v_call: TRBV27; clone_size: .; d_call: TRBD1; j_call: TRBJ2-7; cdr3_aa: CASSSPWTGGLYEQYF; cdr3_nt: TGTGCCAGCAGTTCCCCCTGGACAGGGGGCCTATACGAGCAGTACTTC
v_call: TRBV9; clone_size: .; d_call: .; j_call: TRBJ2-7; cdr3_aa: CASSATGNEQYF; cdr3_nt: TGTGCCAGCAGCGCCACGGGGAACGAGCAGTACTTC
v_call: TRBV3-1/TRBV3-2; clone_size: few; d_call: TRBD1; j_call: TRBJ1-2; cdr3_aa: CASSLRQGNYGYTF; cdr3_nt: TGTGCCAGCAGCCTTCGACAGGGGAACTATGGCTACACCTTC
v_call: TRBV5-1; clone_size: .; d_call: .; j_call: TRBJ2-3; cdr3_aa: CASSWRDATDTQYF; cdr3_nt: TGCGCCAGCAGCTGGAGGGACGCCACAGATACGCAGTATTTT
v_call: TRBV15; clone_size: .; d_call: .; j_call: TRBJ1-2; cdr3_aa: CATSRDSTGTGYTF; cdr3_nt: TGTGCCACCAGCAGAGATAGTACGGGTACCGGCTACACCTTC
v_call: TRBV7-9; clone_size: .; d_call: TRBD2; j_call: TRBJ2-3; cdr3_aa: CASSSSGLTPTDTQYF; cdr3_nt: TGTGCCAGCAGCTCTAGCGGGCTCACCCCCACAGATACGCAGTATTTT
v_call: TRBV9; clone_size: .; d_call: TRBD2; j_call: TRBJ2-5; cdr3_aa: CASSLGLAGGETQYF; cdr3_nt: TGTGCCAGCAGCCTGGGACTAGCGGGAGGGGAGACCCAGTACTTC
v_call: TRBV11-3; clone_size: .; d_call: .; j_call: TRBJ2-7; cdr3_aa: CASSPDSYEQYF; cdr3_nt: TGTGCCAGCAGCCCTGACAGCTACGAGCAGTACTTC
v_call: TRBV30; clone_size: .; d_call: TRBD2; j_call: TRBJ2-1; cdr3_aa: CAWTRSSGNEQFF; cdr3_nt: TGTGCCTGGACCAGATCTAGCGGCAATGAGCAGTTCTTC
v_call: TRBV14; clone_size: few; d_call: .; j_call: TRBJ1-1; cdr3_aa: CASSGDTSSTEAFF; cdr3_nt: TGTGCCAGCAGCGGTGACACTTCCAGCACTGAAGCTTTCTTT
v_call: TRBV28; clone_size: .; d_call: TRBD2; j_call: TRBJ2-1; cdr3_aa: CASSPLKRESYNEQFF; cdr3_nt: TGTGCCAGCAGCCCCTTGAAGCGGGAGTCGTACAATGAGCAGTTCTTC
v_call: TRBV27; clone_size: .; d_call: .; j_call: TRBJ2-1; cdr3_aa: CASSLDKTLNEQFF; cdr3_nt: TGTGCCAGCAGTTTGGACAAAACCCTCAATGAGCAGTTCTTC
v_call: TRBV12-5; clone_size: .; d_call: .; j_call: TRBJ2-1; cdr3_aa: CASGLVTGRSYNEQFF; cdr3_nt: TGTGCTAGTGGTTTGGTCACGGGGAGGTCCTACAATGAGCAGTTCTTC
v_call: TRBV7-9; clone_size: .; d_call: .; j_call: TRBJ2-1; cdr3_aa: CASSLGQGHEQFF; cdr3_nt: TGTGCCAGCAGCTTAGGCCAGGGACACGAGCAGTTCTTC
v_call: TRBV6-4; clone_size: .; d_call: .; j_call: TRBJ1-6; cdr3_aa: CASSASTGISSPLHF; cdr3_nt: TGTGCCAGCAGTGCGTCTACAGGGATTTCTTCACCCCTCCACTTT
v_call: TRBV20-1; clone_size: .; d_call: TRBD2; j_call: TRBJ2-1; cdr3_aa: CSASDWTSGSNEQFF; cdr3_nt: TGCAGTGCTAGTGACTGGACTAGCGGGAGCAATGAGCAGTTCTTC
v_call: TRBV7-2; clone_size: .; d_call: .; j_call: TRBJ1-1; cdr3_aa: CASSSPTNTEAFF; cdr3_nt: TGTGCCAGCAGCTCTCCGACAAACACTGAAGCTTTCTTT
v_call: TRBV19; clone_size: .; d_call: .; j_call: TRBJ2-5; cdr3_aa: CASSAIGGETQYF; cdr3_nt: TGTGCCAGTAGCGCTATAGGGGGTGAGACCCAGTACTTC
v_call: TRBV4-2; clone_size: .; d_call: TRBD2; j_call: TRBJ2-1; cdr3_aa: CASSQDGTSGANEQFF; cdr3_nt: TGTGCCAGCAGCCAAGATGGGACTAGCGGGGCCAATGAGCAGTTCTTC
v_call: TRBV4-1; clone_size: .; d_call: TRBD1; j_call: TRBJ2-1; cdr3_aa: CASSLGQVPYNEQFF; cdr3_nt: TGCGCCAGCAGCCTTGGACAGGTTCCCTACAATGAGCAGTTCTTC
v_call: TRBV4-2; clone_size: .; d_call: .; j_call: TRBJ1-5; cdr3_aa: CASSQDSGYGQPQHF; cdr3_nt: TGTGCCAGCAGCCAAGATTCCGGGTATGGCCAGCCCCAGCATTTT
v_call: TRBV18; clone_size: .; d_call: TRBD1; j_call: TRBJ1-2; cdr3_aa: CASSPAGQGDGYTF; cdr3_nt: TGTGCCAGCTCACCGGCGGGACAGGGTGATGGCTACACCTTC
v_call: TRBV7-2; clone_size: .; d_call: .; j_call: TRBJ1-5; cdr3_aa: CASSITGSNQPQHF; cdr3_nt: TGTGCCAGCAGCATAACAGGGTCCAATCAGCCCCAGCATTTT
v_call: TRBV27; clone_size: .; d_call: TRBD1; j_call: TRBJ1-4; cdr3_aa: CASRTQTGGSTNEKLFF; cdr3_nt: TGTGCCAGCAGAACCCAAACAGGGGGATCAACTAATGAAAAACTGTTTTTT
v_call: TRBV6-5; clone_size: .; d_call: TRBD1; j_call: TRBJ2-2; cdr3_aa: CASKDRGRTGELFF; cdr3_nt: TGTGCCAGCAAGGACAGGGGGCGGACCGGGGAGCTGTTTTTT
v_call: TRBV2; clone_size: .; d_call: .; j_call: TRBJ2-6; cdr3_aa: CASRASWLPTGANVLTF; cdr3_nt: TGTGCCAGCAGGGCCAGTTGGCTTCCGACTGGGGCCAACGTCCTGACTTTC
v_call: TRBV19; clone_size: .; d_call: .; j_call: TRBJ1-1; cdr3_aa: CASSIIDRSTMNTEAFF; cdr3_nt: TGTGCCAGTAGTATCATCGACAGAAGTACGATGAACACTGAAGCTTTCTTT
v_call: TRBV15; clone_size: .; d_call: TRBD1; j_call: TRBJ1-1; cdr3_aa: CATSRDRTGGTEAFF; cdr3_nt: TGTGCCACCAGCAGGGATAGGACAGGTGGCACTGAAGCTTTCTTT
v_call: TRBV6-1; clone_size: .; d_call: .; j_call: TRBJ1-2; cdr3_aa: CASSEIPGTDYGYTF; cdr3_nt: TGTGCCAGCAGTGAAATTCCCGGTACCGACTATGGCTACACCTTC
v_call: TRBV5-4; clone_size: .; d_call: TRBD1; j_call: TRBJ2-4; cdr3_aa: CASFGQENIQYF; cdr3_nt: TGTGCCAGCTTCGGACAGGAGAACATTCAGTACTTC
v_call: TRBV5-1; clone_size: .; d_call: TRBD1; j_call: TRBJ2-7; cdr3_aa: CASRVVGTGGYEQYF; cdr3_nt: TGCGCCAGCAGGGTCGTAGGGACAGGGGGCTACGAGCAGTACTTC
v_call: TRBV5-8; clone_size: once; d_call: TRBD2; j_call: TRBJ2-1; cdr3_aa: CASSWGTSGRIPYYNEQFF; cdr3_nt: TGTGCCAGCAGCTGGGGGACTAGCGGGAGGATCCCCTACTACAATGAGCAGTTCTTC
v_call: TRBV12-5; clone_size: few; d_call: .; j_call: TRBJ1-2; cdr3_aa: CASGWDGTGTRTYGYTF; cdr3_nt: TGTGCTAGTGGTTGGGACGGCACCGGGACAAGAACCTATGGCTACACCTTC
v_call: TRBV7-8; clone_size: .; d_call: .; j_call: TRBJ1-1; cdr3_aa: CASSSRGGRHEAFF; cdr3_nt: TGTGCCAGCAGCTCTAGAGGAGGAAGACATGAAGCTTTCTTT
v_call: TRBV24-1; clone_size: .; d_call: .; j_call: TRBJ2-1; cdr3_aa: CATSDFALARASEQFF; cdr3_nt: TGTGCCACCAGTGATTTTGCCCTAGCAAGGGCCAGTGAGCAGTTCTTC
v_call: TRBV30; clone_size: .; d_call: TRBD1; j_call: TRBJ1-2; cdr3_aa: CAWSVRAGGYYGYTF; cdr3_nt: TGTGCCTGGAGTGTACGGGCAGGGGGTTACTATGGCTACACCTTC
v_call: TRBV24-1; clone_size: .; d_call: TRBD2; j_call: TRBJ2-1; cdr3_aa: CATSGFGRGEQFF; cdr3_nt: TGTGCCACCAGTGGGTTTGGGAGGGGTGAGCAGTTCTTC
v_call: TRBV7-6; clone_size: .; d_call: .; j_call: TRBJ1-3; cdr3_aa: CASSLSDSSGNTIYF; cdr3_nt: TGTGCCAGCAGCTTATCCGACAGCTCTGGAAACACCATATATTTT
v_call: TRBV9; clone_size: .; d_call: TRBD2; j_call: TRBJ2-1; cdr3_aa: CASSPLAGGKNEQFF; cdr3_nt: TGTGCCAGCAGCCCCTTAGCGGGAGGGAAGAATGAGCAGTTCTTC
v_call: TRBV2; clone_size: .; d_call: .; j_call: TRBJ2-6; cdr3_aa: CASTRQSSGANVLTF; cdr3_nt: TGTGCCAGCACCAGGCAGAGCTCTGGGGCCAACGTCCTGACTTTC
v_call: TRBV27; clone_size: .; d_call: TRBD1; j_call: TRBJ2-1; cdr3_aa: CASSSKSTGSSYNEQFF; cdr3_nt: TGTGCCAGCAGTTCAAAGTCGACAGGGAGCTCCTACAATGAGCAGTTCTTC
v_call: TRBV7-8; clone_size: .; d_call: .; j_call: TRBJ1-4; cdr3_aa: CASSFRQVNEKLFF; cdr3_nt: TGTGCCAGCAGCTTTCGACAGGTTAATGAAAAACTGTTTTTT
v_call: TRBV28; clone_size: .; d_call: .; j_call: TRBJ1-5; cdr3_aa: CASSQGRNQPQHF; cdr3_nt: TGTGCCAGCAGTCAGGGGCGTAATCAGCCCCAGCATTTT
v_call: TRBV3-1/TRBV3-2; clone_size: .; d_call: TRBD1; j_call: TRBJ1-2; cdr3_aa: CASRATGMLNYGYTF; cdr3_nt: TGTGCCAGCAGGGCGACAGGGATGCTTAACTATGGCTACACCTTC